This passage covers 23 T cell receptor beta chains from one sample sequenced in a study of cytomegalovirus exposure and HLA in healthy donors. Researchers ran the PCR with 60 Vbeta and 13 Jbeta primers. Here immunoSEQ multiplex PCR was the method, and the copy in TCRdb shows in-frame clones only, minus some. The profile covers 100,000 to 150,000 clones, with about 10% appearing a single time and 4.6% taken by the ten largest. The sample consisted of PBMCs. The receptors shown here come from a woman aged 18-29 years in good health and CMV-seropositive.

The chain uses TRBV2 and TRBJ2-3; tentative D call: TRBD1 (6 bases). Looked up from germline, CDR1 is SNHLY and CDR2 is FYNNEI. The V and J ends lost 5 bases and 4 bases respectively, with 13 bases between them. The CDR3 loop spans 14 amino acids. CDR3 region: CASSYYRAPDTQYF. The CDR3 DNA is TGTGCCAGCAGTTATTACAGGGCGCCAGATACGCAGTATTTT.

This clone was counted at least ten times. The chain links TRBV18 to TRBJ2-2, with 9 bases aligning to TRBD2. This CDR3 region has 16 residues. Germline V gene lookup returns CDR1 KGHSH and CDR2 LQKENI. V shed 2 bases and J 6 bases; nucleotides not matched to a gene: 7. CDR3 DNA: TGTGCCAGCTCACCAGTTCTAGCGGGAACTTCCGGGGAGCTGTTTTTT. Translation gives CASSPVLAGTSGELFF.

This clone was seen a few times. V is TRBV30 and J is TRBJ2-2, with D perhaps matching TRBD2 (6 bases). Per the germline V gene, CDR1 is GTSNPN and CDR2 is SVGIG (reference sequence). This CDR3 has 11 amino acids. CDR3 sequence reads: CALLAFGELFF. DNA for the CDR3: TGTGCATTGCTAGCGTTTGGGGAGCTGTTTTTT. Supplemented by reference TRBV30 and TRBJ2-2, the full variable domain reads SQTIHQWPATLVQPVGSPLSLECTVEGTSNPNLYWYRQAAGRGLQLLFYSVGIGQISSEVPQNLSASRPQDRQFILSSKKLLLSDSGFYLCALLAFGELFFGEGSRLTVL.

J is TRBJ2-7 and V is TRBV4-2; possibly TRBD2 for D (6 bases). The CDR3 has 13 residues. V lost 3 bases, J lost 6 bases, and 12 bases lay in between. Germline V lookup: CDR1 LGHNA, CDR2 YNFKEQ. The CDR3 sequence is CASSQGGMTEQYF. The CDR3 nucleotides are TGTGCCAGCAGCCAGGGCGGGATGACCGAGCAGTACTTC.

The gene calls are TRBV6-5 and TRBJ2-7; a weak D match, TRBD2 (6 bases). V dropped 2 bases and J dropped 2 bases, with 16 bases sitting between them. In germline, CDR1 is MNHEY, CDR2 SVGAGI. The CDR3 spans 16 residues. CDR3 DNA: TGTGCCAGCAGTTACGGACTACCTGGGACGGCCTACGAGCAGTACTTC. This gives the protein CASSYGLPGTAYEQYF.

The sample holds a few counts of this clone. V gene TRBV5-1 combines with J gene TRBJ2-1; no clear D. V lost 4 bases and J 6 bases, leaving 20 bases between the germline ends. Germline V gene lookup returns CDR1 SGHRS and CDR2 YFSETQ. The CDR3 is made up of 16 amino acids. The CDR3 loop reads CASSPQPATEPNEQFF. CDR3 coding DNA: TGCGCCAGCAGCCCACAGCCGGCCACCGAACCCAATGAGCAGTTCTTC.

This clone was picked up a small number of times. The chain couples TRBV7-2 to TRBJ2-6; possibly TRBD1 for D (5 bases). Germline V gene lookup returns CDR1 SGHTA and CDR2 FQGNSA. Trimming took 5 bases from V and 2 from J, leaving 10 bases between them. This CDR3 region has 15 residues. CDR3 nucleotides: TGTGCCAGCAGCCTCAGGGTGGCTGGGGCCAACGTCCTGACTTTC. Translated: CASSLRVAGANVLTF.

In this sample, this clone turned up a few times. The gene calls are TRBV7-6 and TRBJ1-1; unclear D gene. V shed 4 bases and J shed 3 bases, with 9 bases lying between them. Germline V CDR1 and CDR2: SGHVS, FNYEAQ. The CDR3 loop spans 13 amino acids. The CDR3 DNA follows: TGTGCCAGCAGCTCTCCGGTCGACACTGAAGCTTTCTTT. Translating gives CASSSPVDTEAFF.

This chain connects TRBV29-1 to TRBJ1-1; TRBD1 aligns across 7 bases. CDR3 length: 15 residues. V trimming: 3 bases; J trimming: 1 base; junction bases outside the gene matches: 8. Germline assignment: CDR1 SQVTM and CDR2 ANQGSEA. The DNA of the CDR3 is TGCAGCGTTGAGACAGGGAAATCAGGGAACACTGAAGCTTTCTTT. Residues: CSVETGKSGNTEAFF.

J is TRBJ2-5 and V is TRBV18; D gene uncertain. Trimming pared 4 bases from V and 2 bases from J, leaving 2 bases between. Germline values: CDR1 KGHSH, CDR2 LQKENI. The CDR3 is 11 residues long. The CDR3 loop is CASSLQETQYF. The CDR3 DNA is TGTGCCAGCTCACTACAAGAGACCCAGTACTTC. The entire variable domain, with the rest obtained from reference TRBV18 and TRBJ2-5, is as follows: NAGVMQNPRHLVRRRGQEARLRCSPMKGHSHVYWYRQLPEEGLKFMVYLQKENIIDESGMPKERFSAEFPKEGPSILRIQQVVRGDSAAYFCASSLQETQYFGPGTRLLVL.

Many counts were recorded for this clone. This chain uses TRBV9 with TRBJ2-7, with 8 nucleotides matching TRBD2. After removal of 0 bases from V and 2 bases from J, the junction contained 4 bases not matched to a gene. Germline V lookup: CDR1 SGDLS, CDR2 YYNGEE. This CDR3 is 15 amino acids long. This CDR3 is CASSVGGLGPYEQYF. The CDR3 DNA sequence: TGTGCCAGCAGCGTAGGGGGACTAGGGCCCTACGAGCAGTACTTC.

The chain carries TRBV2 and TRBJ1-5, with 7 positions matching TRBD1. V was pared by 8 bases and J by 7 bases, with 8 bases of the junction left unmatched. This CDR3 spans 13 amino acids. Per germline, CDR1 SNHLY and CDR2 FYNNEI. Written as DNA, the CDR3 is TGTGCCAGCGGTAGACAGGGACGGCAGCCCCAGCATTTT. This gives the protein CASGRQGRQPQHF.

The CDR3 DNA is TGCGCCAGCAGCTCGGGACAGGGCCCTGGAAACACCATATATTTT. Its protein is CASSSGQGPGNTIYF. This chain connects TRBV5-1 to TRBJ1-3, with 9 bases fitting TRBD1. This CDR3 is 15 amino acids long. The J segment lost 2 bases and the V segment lost 3 bases, leaving 3 bases of the junction unmatched. The germline gives CDR1 SGHRS, CDR2 YFSETQ.

This clone turned up a few times. This sequence joins TRBV2 and TRBJ1-4; D ambiguous. Germline CDR1 is SNHLY and CDR2 is FYNNEI. With 5 bases removed from V and 7 bases from J, the gap between germline ends came to 17 bases. The CDR3 has 15 amino acids. For the CDR3, the DNA is TGTGCCAGCAGTCGAACAGCTTCTCTTGGTGAAAAACTGTTTTTT. This gives the protein CASSRTASLGEKLFF.

V gene TRBV5-1 combines with J gene TRBJ2-1; TRBD2 aligns across 13 bases. This CDR3 spans 18 amino acids. J gave up 3 bases and V 0 bases, and 6 bases lay outside the gene matches. CDR1 SGHRS and CDR2 YFSETQ come from the germline V gene. CDR3 sequence reads: CASSLETSGRSLYNEQFF. The DNA of the CDR3 is TGCGCCAGCAGCTTGGAGACTAGCGGGAGGTCCCTCTACAATGAGCAGTTCTTC. Full variable domain (missing parts from reference TRBV5-1 and TRBJ2-1): KAGVTQTPRYLIKTRGQQVTLSCSPISGHRSVSWYQQTPGQGLQFLFEYFSETQRNKGNFPGRFSGRQFSNSRSEMNVSTLELGDSALYLCASSLETSGRSLYNEQFFGPGTRLTVL.

In this sample, this clone turned up a few times. The chain combines TRBV6-5 with TRBJ1-2, with 8 bases identical to TRBD1. This CDR3 is 14 amino acids long. Germline CDR1 MNHEY, CDR2 SVGAGI. V trimming: 5 bases; J trimming: 4 bases; junction bases outside the gene matches: 6. CDR3 DNA: TGTGCCAGCAGTCCAGGGGGCACCATCTATGGCTACACCTTC. This gives the protein CASSPGGTIYGYTF.

This chain connects TRBV4-1 to TRBJ1-5, with D possibly TRBD1 on 6 matching bases. Germline V lookup: CDR1 MGHRA, CDR2 YSYEKL. This CDR3 is built from 15 residues. V lost 0 bases to trimming and J lost 4 bases, with 10 bases between them. In nucleotides, the CDR3 is TGCGCCAGCAGCCAAGAGTGGCAGGGGAATCAGCCCCAGCATTTT. Protein product: CASSQEWQGNQPQHF.

This clone was detected only a few times. The J gene is TRBJ2-7, the V gene TRBV6-1; 7 positions match TRBD1. The CDR3 runs to 12 residues. V trimming: 6 bases; J trimming: 8 bases; junction bases outside the gene matches: 7. Germline V gives CDR1 MNHNS, CDR2 SASEGT. This CDR3 is CASSPDREKQYF. For the CDR3, the DNA is TGTGCCAGCAGCCCCGACAGGGAGAAGCAGTACTTC.

This sequence joins TRBV10-1 and TRBJ1-2; D remains ambiguous. The V end was cut by 0 bases, the J end by 1 base, with 3 bases between. Germline V CDR1 and CDR2: WNHNN, SYGVQD (reference sequence). This CDR3 region has 13 residues. The CDR3 reads CASSESHNYGYTF. CDR3 bases: TGCGCCAGCAGTGAGTCCCATAACTATGGCTACACCTTC.

The V call is TRBV2, the J call TRBJ2-1; D ambiguous. In germline, CDR1 is SNHLY, CDR2 FYNNEI. Trimming left V 4 bases short and J 3 bases short, with 7 bases between. The CDR3 loop spans 13 amino acids. The CDR3 sequence is CASSGQNYNEQFF. DNA of the CDR3: TGTGCCAGCAGTGGCCAGAACTACAATGAGCAGTTCTTC.

The V and J genes are TRBV7-9 and TRBJ2-7, with D perhaps TRBD1 (5 bases). Looked up from germline, CDR1 is SEHNR and CDR2 is FQNEAQ (reference sequence). V was trimmed by 5 bases and J by 3 bases, leaving 8 bases between them. The CDR3 covers 12 residues. CDR3 sequence (DNA): TGTGCCAGCAGCCGACAGAGCTACGAGCAGTACTTC. Its translation: CASSRQSYEQYF.

A few counts support this clone. This chain joins TRBV5-4 and TRBJ2-5, with D tentatively TRBD2 (5 bases). V lost 0 bases to trimming and J lost 4 bases, with 16 bases between them. Germline CDR1 reads SGHNT; CDR2 reads YYREEE (reference sequence). The CDR3 runs to 16 residues. The CDR3 here is CASSLVGGPTPETQYF. The CDR3 DNA sequence: TGTGCCAGCAGCTTGGTCGGCGGGCCAACCCCAGAGACCCAGTACTTC.

The CDR3 sequence is CASSTQGLVGYTF. The CDR3 bases are TGTGCCAGCAGTACCCAGGGTTTGGTCGGCTACACCTTC. The chain carries TRBV2 and TRBJ1-2; TRBD1 might be the D (5 bases). This CDR3 has 13 residues. V was pared by 5 bases and J by 8 bases, with 15 bases between. Germline values: CDR1 SNHLY, CDR2 FYNNEI.